What follows are 9 T cell receptor beta chains derived from one specimen sequenced in a study of identical twins listed by TCRdb under 2016. The library came from 5' RACE. The reads were generated on an Illumina HiSeq 2000. TCRdb reworked the public reads: Q25 trimming with fastp, MiXCR clone assembly, productive beta chains retained. Rows are unified per CDR3 protein, each entry keeping the most common DNA and genes. Here the sample has 200,000 to 250,000 distinct CDR3 sequences; 12% occur a single time. Together, the top ten hold roughly 3.7% of the sample. A further study also used this sample, focusing on yellow fever vaccine responses in identical twins.

Material: memory (CD45RO+) T cells sorted from blood. The cell subset or site label, read with the paper, signifies: CD45RO+ enriched T cells. Every receptor here comes from a woman aged 18-29 years in good health.

This clonotype has a handful of counts. The chain employs TRBV5-1 and TRBJ1-2; 8 bases line up with TRBD1. The CDR3 has 13 residues. Looked up from germline, CDR1 is SGHRS and CDR2 is YFSETQ. Trimming at V came to 2 bases and at J to 5 bases, leaving 2 bases not matched to a gene. The CDR3 coding sequence is TGCGCCAGCAGCTTCGACAGGGGATATGGCTACACCTTC. It yields the protein CASSFDRGYGYTF.

The J gene is TRBJ1-1, the V gene TRBV7-3; D is perhaps TRBD1 (6 bases). V was cut by 5 bases and J by 5 bases, with 18 bases left in between. CDR1 SGHTA and CDR2 FQGTGA come from the germline V gene. The CDR3 is made up of 15 amino acids. CDR3 in amino acids: CASSPGPGGQTEAFF. Here the CDR3 DNA reads TGTGCCAGCAGCCCCGGCCCGGGGGGGCAAACTGAAGCTTTCTTT.

This chain joins TRBV30 and TRBJ2-5, with TRBD2 matching over 9 bases. The CDR3 runs to 16 residues. Trimming cost V 0 bases and J 5 bases; bases outside gene matches: 10. In germline, CDR1 is GTSNPN, CDR2 SVGIG (reference sequence). For the CDR3, the DNA is TGTGCCTGGAGTGTACGGGGAGGCGGGAGGGGGGAGACCCAGTACTTC. It is translated as CAWSVRGGGRGETQYF.

The sample holds a few counts of this clonotype. The V gene is TRBV12-3 or TRBV12-4, the J gene TRBJ1-2; D is unclear. This CDR3 is built from 12 residues. Trimming removed 2 bases from V and 2 bases from J, with 3 bases in between. The CDR3 coding sequence is TGTGCCAGCAGTTTATCAAACTATGGCTACACCTTC. This codes for CASSLSNYGYTF.

This clonotype was seen more than once but under ten times. The V and J genes are TRBV6-1 and TRBJ2-7; D perhaps matches TRBD2 (5 bases). The germline CDR1 and CDR2 sequences are MNHNS and SASEGT. This CDR3 has 14 residues. Trimming pared 5 bases from V and 3 bases from J, leaving 14 bases between. The CDR3 DNA follows: TGTGCCAGCAGTCTTCAGACGGGGAGCTACGAGCAGTACTTC. Protein sequence: CASSLQTGSYEQYF.

This clonotype was detected ten times or more. The V gene is TRBV7-2, the J gene TRBJ2-3, with 12 bases matching TRBD1. The V segment lost 5 bases and the J segment 4 bases; nucleotides outside the gene matches: 4. The CDR3 sequence is 15 residues long. Per germline, CDR1 SGHTA and CDR2 FQGNSA. This chain's CDR3 is CASSRDRGQADTQYF. The CDR3 DNA is TGTGCCAGCAGCCGGGACAGGGGGCAGGCAGATACGCAGTATTTT.

V usage is TRBV7-8 and J usage is TRBJ1-3, with D possibly being TRBD1 (5 bases). V was shortened by 5 bases and J by 0 bases, with 14 bases between the two germline ends. Looked up from germline, CDR1 is SGHVS and CDR2 is FQNEAQ. The CDR3 is 16 amino acids. The DNA of the CDR3 is TGTGCCAGCAGCGGGGCGGGGTACGACTCTGGAAACACCATATATTTT. It translates to CASSGAGYDSGNTIYF.

This chain joins TRBV19 and TRBJ2-5; 7 bases are shared with TRBD1. The length of the CDR3 is 13 residues. V lost 4 bases to trimming and J lost 4 bases; unmatched junction nucleotides: 3. Germline values: CDR1 LNHDA, CDR2 SQIVND (reference sequence). In DNA, the CDR3 is TGTGCCAGTAGTACACAGGGGAGAGAGACCCAGTACTTC. Protein product: CASSTQGRETQYF.

This clonotype was seen a few times. This sequence joins TRBV21-1 and TRBJ2-1; no check of the table's D call, TRBD1, against the DNA was made. TRBV21-1 is assigned pseudogene status. CDR3 length: 15 amino acids. CDR3 nucleotide sequence: TGTGCCAGCCCCCGGGACAGGGGGCCCTACAATGAGCAGTTCTTC. Translated: CASPRDRGPYNEQFF.